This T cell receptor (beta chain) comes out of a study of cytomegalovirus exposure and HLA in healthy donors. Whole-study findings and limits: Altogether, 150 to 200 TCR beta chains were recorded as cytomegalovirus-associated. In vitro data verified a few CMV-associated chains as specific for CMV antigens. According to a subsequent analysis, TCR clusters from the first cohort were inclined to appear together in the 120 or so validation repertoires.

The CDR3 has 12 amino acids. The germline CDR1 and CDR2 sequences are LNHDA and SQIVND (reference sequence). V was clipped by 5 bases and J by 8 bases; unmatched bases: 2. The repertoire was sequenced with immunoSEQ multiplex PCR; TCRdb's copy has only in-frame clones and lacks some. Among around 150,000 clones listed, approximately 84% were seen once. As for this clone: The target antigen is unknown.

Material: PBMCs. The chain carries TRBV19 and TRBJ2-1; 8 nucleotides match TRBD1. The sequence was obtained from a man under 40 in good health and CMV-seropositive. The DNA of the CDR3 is TGTGCCAGTAGTTCGGGACAGGATGAGCAGTTCTTC. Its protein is CASSSGQDEQFF.